The next 2 T cell receptor beta chains were all read from a single sample in a study of regulatory T cells in long-lasting Graves disease (dated by TCRdb to about 2021). Library preparation used multiplex PCR. The instrument was an Illumina HiSeq 4000. To build TCR beta libraries, CDR3 regions were amplified by Arm-PCR using iRepertoire HTBI primers. TCRdb cleaned the public reads at Q25 with fastp, built clones with MiXCR and kept in-frame beta chains. Each CDR3 protein appears once, grouped with its most common genes and DNA. For this sample the table gives over 450,000 distinct CDR3 sequences, of which around 11% were detected only once. The ten biggest clones cover roughly 9.3% of the sample. Explained via the paper, the time point label denotes: newly diagnosed GD, antithyroid drugs for less than 3 months. For both TCR sequencing and RNA sequencing, RNA was extracted from PBMCs using TRIzol. Separately, the same data were catalogued under a study of T cells in Graves' hyperthyroidism and ophthalmopathy.

The sample in question was peripheral blood mononuclear cells (PBMCs), obtained at new diagnosis, from a patient treated with antithyroid drugs. The receptors shown here come from a woman aged 25 to 39 with Graves disease. Donor details come from another sample of the same person, matched by shared clones.

The genes are TRBV5-1 and TRBJ2-7; TRBD2 matches 14 bases. Germline CDR1 reads SGHRS; CDR2 reads YFSETQ. The CDR3 is 16 residues long. Trimming removed 4 bases from V and 2 bases from J; junction bases left unmatched: 5. This chain's CDR3 is CASSAGLAGETYEQYF. The CDR3 bases are TGCGCCAGCAGCGCGGGACTAGCGGGAGAAACCTACGAGCAGTACTTC.

This clonotype has a count of ten or more. This chain joins TRBV6-1 and TRBJ2-1, with D possibly called TRBD1 or TRBD2 (5 bases each). The germline CDR1 and CDR2 sequences are MNHNS and SASEGT. V was cut by 8 bases and J by 8 bases, with 22 bases left in between. The CDR3 spans 15 residues. The CDR3 spells CASSRVTPVGDEQFF. In nucleotides, the CDR3 is TGTGCCAGCTCCCGAGTGACTCCGGTGGGGGATGAGCAGTTCTTC.